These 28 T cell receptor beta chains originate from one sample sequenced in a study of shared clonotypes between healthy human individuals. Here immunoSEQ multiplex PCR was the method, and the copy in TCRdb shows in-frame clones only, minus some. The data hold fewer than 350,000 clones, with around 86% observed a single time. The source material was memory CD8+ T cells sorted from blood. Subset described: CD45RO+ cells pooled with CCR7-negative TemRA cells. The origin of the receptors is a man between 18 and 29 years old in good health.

The CDR3 sequence: CAWSLTGGTAEAFF. The CDR3 bases are TGTGCCTGGAGTCTGACAGGGGGCACCGCTGAAGCTTTCTTT. The chain uses TRBV30 and TRBJ1-1; 10 bases match TRBD1. The CDR3 has 14 residues. The germline CDR1 and CDR2 sequences are GTSNPN and SVGIG (reference sequence). V trimming: 2 bases; J trimming: 6 bases; junction bases outside the gene matches: 6.

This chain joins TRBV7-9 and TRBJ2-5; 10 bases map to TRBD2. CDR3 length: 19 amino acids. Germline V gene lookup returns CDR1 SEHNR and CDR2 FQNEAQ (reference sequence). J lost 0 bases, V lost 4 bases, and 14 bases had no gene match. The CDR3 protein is CASSSRLAGPHWYQETQYF. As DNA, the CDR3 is TGTGCCAGCAGCTCCAGACTAGCGGGCCCACATTGGTACCAAGAGACCCAGTACTTC.

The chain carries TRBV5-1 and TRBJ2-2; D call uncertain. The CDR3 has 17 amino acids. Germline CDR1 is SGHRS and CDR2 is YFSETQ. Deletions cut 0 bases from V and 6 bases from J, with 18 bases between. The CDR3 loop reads CASSLAEERISSGELFF. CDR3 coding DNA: TGCGCCAGCAGCTTGGCCGAGGAGAGGATATCTTCCGGGGAGCTGTTTTTT.

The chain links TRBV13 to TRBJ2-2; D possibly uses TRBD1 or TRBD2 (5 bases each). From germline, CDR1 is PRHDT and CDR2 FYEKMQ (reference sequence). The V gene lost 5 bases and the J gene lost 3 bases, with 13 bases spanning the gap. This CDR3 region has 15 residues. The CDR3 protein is CASSLTGTYTGELFF. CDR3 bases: TGTGCCAGCAGCCTCACCGGGACGTACACCGGGGAGCTGTTTTTT. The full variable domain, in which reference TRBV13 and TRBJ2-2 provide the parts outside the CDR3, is AAGVIQSPRHLIKEKRETATLKCYPIPRHDTVYWYQQGPGQDPQFLISFYEKMQSDKGSIPDRFSAQQFSDYHSELNMSSLELGDSALYFCASSLTGTYTGELFFGEGSRLTVL.

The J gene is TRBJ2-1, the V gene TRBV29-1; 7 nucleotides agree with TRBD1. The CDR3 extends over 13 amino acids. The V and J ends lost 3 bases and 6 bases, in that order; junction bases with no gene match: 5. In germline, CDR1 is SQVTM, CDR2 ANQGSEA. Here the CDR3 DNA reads TGCAGCGTTGACCTGTACAGGGGCAATGAGCAGTTCTTC. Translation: CSVDLYRGNEQFF.

CDR3 nucleotides: TGTGCCAGCAGCCCGAGAGTTTTGATTCCGGCCGGGGAGCTGTTTTTT. Protein sequence: CASSPRVLIPAGELFF. The chain has TRBV5-6 and TRBJ2-2; D ambiguous. The germline CDR1 and CDR2 sequences are SGHDT and YYEEEE. V lost 4 bases to trimming and J lost 6 bases, with 19 bases between them. There are 16 residues in the CDR3.

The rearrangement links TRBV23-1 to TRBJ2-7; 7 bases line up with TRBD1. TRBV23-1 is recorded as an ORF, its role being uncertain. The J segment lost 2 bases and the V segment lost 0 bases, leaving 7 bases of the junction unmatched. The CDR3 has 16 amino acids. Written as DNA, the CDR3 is TGCGCCAGCAGTCAATCGAGGGGACAGATTACCTACGAGCAGTACTTC. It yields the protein CASSQSRGQITYEQYF.

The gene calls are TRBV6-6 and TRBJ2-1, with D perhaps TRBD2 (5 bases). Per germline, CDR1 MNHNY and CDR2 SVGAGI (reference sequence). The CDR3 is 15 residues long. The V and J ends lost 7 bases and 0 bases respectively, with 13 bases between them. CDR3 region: CASIEGVNSYNEQFF. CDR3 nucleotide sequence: TGTGCCAGCATTGAGGGAGTGAACTCCTACAATGAGCAGTTCTTC.

The CDR3 region is CASSRLLRGLVSYNEQFF. The CDR3 DNA reads TGCGCCAGCAGCCGCCTCCTTAGGGGACTAGTTTCGTACAATGAGCAGTTCTTC. The chain carries TRBV4-3 and TRBJ2-1; 8 bases match TRBD2. The CDR3 length is 18 residues. V gave up 4 bases and J gave up 4 bases; unmatched junction bases: 15. CDR1 and CDR2 (germline): LGHNA, YSLEER.

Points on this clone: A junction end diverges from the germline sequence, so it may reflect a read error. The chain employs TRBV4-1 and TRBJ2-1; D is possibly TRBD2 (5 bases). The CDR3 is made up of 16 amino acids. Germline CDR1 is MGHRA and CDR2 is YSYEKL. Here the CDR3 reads CASRQEGVTYYNEQFF. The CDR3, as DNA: TGCGCCAGCAGACAAGAGGGAGTGACCTACTACAATGAGCAGTTCTTC.

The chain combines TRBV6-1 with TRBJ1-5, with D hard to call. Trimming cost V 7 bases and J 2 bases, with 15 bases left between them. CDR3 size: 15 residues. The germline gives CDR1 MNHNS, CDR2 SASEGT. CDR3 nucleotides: TGTGCCAGCACCCCCAGCGATGCAGGCAATCAGCCCCAGCATTTT. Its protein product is CASTPSDAGNQPQHF.

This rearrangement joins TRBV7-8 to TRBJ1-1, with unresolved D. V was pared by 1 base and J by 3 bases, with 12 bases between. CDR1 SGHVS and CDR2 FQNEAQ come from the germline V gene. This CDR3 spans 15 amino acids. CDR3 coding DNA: TGTGCCAGCAGCTTAGTGGGCCAAGTATACACTGAAGCTTTCTTT. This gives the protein CASSLVGQVYTEAFF.

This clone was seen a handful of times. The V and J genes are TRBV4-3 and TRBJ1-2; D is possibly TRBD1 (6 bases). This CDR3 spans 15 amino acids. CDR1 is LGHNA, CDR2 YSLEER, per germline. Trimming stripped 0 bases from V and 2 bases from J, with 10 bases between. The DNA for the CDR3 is TGCGCCAGCAGCCAAGACAGGGGCGTCAACTATGGCTACACCTTC. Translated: CASSQDRGVNYGYTF.

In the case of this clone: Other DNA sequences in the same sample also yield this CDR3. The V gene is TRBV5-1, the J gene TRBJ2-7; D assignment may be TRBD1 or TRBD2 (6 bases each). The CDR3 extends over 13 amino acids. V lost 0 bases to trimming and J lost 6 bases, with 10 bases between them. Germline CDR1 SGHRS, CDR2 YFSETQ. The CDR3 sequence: CASSLEGGREQYF. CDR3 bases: TGCGCCAGCAGCTTGGAAGGGGGGCGCGAGCAGTACTTC.

The CDR3 here is CASSLESSGQPQHF. Here the CDR3 DNA reads TGTGCCAGCAGCTTAGAGTCTTCAGGTCAGCCCCAGCATTTT. V and J are TRBV11-2 and TRBJ1-5, with D uncertain. Germline V CDR1 and CDR2: SGHAT, FQNNGV. This CDR3 has 14 amino acids. V was cut by 0 bases and J by 6 bases, with 9 bases left in between.

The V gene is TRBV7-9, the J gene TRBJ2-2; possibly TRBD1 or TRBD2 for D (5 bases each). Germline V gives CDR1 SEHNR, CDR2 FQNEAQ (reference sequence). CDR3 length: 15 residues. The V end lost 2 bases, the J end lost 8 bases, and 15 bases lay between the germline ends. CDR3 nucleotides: TGTGCCAGCAGCTTATTCCCCGGGACCTCAGGGGAGCTGTTTTTT. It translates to CASSLFPGTSGELFF.

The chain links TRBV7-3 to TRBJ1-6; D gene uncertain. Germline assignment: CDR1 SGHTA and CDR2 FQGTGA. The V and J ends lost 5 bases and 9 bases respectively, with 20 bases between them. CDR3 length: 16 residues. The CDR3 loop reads CASSPSDKRIGSPLHF. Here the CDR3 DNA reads TGTGCCAGCAGCCCCTCAGACAAGAGGATTGGTTCACCCCTCCACTTT.

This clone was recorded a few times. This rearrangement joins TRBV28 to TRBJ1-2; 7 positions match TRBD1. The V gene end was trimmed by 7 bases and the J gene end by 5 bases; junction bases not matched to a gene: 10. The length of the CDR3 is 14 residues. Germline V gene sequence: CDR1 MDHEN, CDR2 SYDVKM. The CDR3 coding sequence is TGTGCCAGCACAGCGGCCGGGACAGCATATGGCTACACCTTC. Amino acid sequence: CASTAAGTAYGYTF.

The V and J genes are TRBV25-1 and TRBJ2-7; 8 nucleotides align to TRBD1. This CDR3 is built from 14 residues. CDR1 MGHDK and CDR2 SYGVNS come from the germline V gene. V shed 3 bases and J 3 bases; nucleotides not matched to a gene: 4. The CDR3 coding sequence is TGTGCCAGCAGTGAGGGGACAGGCTTCTACGAGCAGTACTTC. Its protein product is CASSEGTGFYEQYF.

In nucleotides, the CDR3 is TGTGCCAGCAGCTTGTTGGGTGCCCATTACGAGCAGTACTTC. This encodes CASSLLGAHYEQYF. V gene TRBV5-8 combines with J gene TRBJ2-7; D remains ambiguous. The CDR3 length is 14 residues. Trimming took 1 base from V and 4 from J, leaving 12 bases between them. Per the germline V gene, CDR1 is SGHTS and CDR2 is YDEGEE.

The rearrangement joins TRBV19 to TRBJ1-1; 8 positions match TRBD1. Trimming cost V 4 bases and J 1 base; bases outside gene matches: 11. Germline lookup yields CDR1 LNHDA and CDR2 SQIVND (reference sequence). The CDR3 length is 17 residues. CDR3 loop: CASSTDRENSWNTEAFF. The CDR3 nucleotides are TGTGCCAGTAGTACGGACAGGGAAAACTCTTGGAACACTGAAGCTTTCTTT.

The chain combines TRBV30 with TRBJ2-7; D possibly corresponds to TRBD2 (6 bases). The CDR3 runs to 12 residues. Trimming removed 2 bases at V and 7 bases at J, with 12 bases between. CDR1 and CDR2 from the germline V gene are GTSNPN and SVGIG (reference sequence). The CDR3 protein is CAWSPGAGEQYF. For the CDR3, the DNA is TGTGCCTGGAGTCCTGGGGCGGGGGAGCAGTACTTC.

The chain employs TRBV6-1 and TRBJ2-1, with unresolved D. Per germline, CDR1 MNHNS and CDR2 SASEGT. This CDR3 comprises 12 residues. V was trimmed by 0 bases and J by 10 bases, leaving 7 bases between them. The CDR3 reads CASSEAGPEQFF. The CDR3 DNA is TGTGCCAGCAGTGAAGCTGGGCCAGAGCAGTTCTTC.

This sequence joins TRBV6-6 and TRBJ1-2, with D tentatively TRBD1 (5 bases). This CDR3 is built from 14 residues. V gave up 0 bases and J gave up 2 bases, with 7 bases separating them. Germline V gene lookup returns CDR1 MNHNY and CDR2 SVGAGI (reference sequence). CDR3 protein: CASSYSEGNYGYTF. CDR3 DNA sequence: TGTGCCAGCAGTTACTCGGAGGGGAACTATGGCTACACCTTC.

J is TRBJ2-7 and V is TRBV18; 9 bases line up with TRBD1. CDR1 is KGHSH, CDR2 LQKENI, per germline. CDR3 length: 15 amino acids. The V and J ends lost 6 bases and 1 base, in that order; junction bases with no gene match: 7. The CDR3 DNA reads TGTGCCAGCTCGGCCTCCGGGACAGGGTCCTACGAGCAGTACTTC. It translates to CASSASGTGSYEQYF.

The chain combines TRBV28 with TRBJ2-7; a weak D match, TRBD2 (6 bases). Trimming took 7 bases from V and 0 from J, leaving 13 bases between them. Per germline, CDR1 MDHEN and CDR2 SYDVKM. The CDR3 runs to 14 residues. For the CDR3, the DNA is TGTGCCAGCACCATCGGAGGGATCTCCTACGAGCAGTACTTC. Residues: CASTIGGISYEQYF.

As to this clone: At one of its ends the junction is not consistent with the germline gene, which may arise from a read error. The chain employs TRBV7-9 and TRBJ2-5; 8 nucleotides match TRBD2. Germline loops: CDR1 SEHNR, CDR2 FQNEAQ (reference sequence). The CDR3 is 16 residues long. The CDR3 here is CTSSSSGSGIQETQYF. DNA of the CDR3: TGTACCAGCAGCTCCTCGGGTAGCGGGATACAAGAGACCCAGTACTTC.

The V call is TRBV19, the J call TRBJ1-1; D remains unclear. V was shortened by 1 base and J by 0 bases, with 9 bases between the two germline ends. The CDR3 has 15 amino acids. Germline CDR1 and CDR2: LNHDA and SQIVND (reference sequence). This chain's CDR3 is CASSIGAGLNTEAFF. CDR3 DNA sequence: TGTGCCAGTAGTATAGGGGCGGGCCTGAACACTGAAGCTTTCTTT.